Described below is a single TCR beta chain sequence and its context. Its target antigen remains unknown. Base qualities are not provided; no much larger clone lies one nucleotide away. Genomic DNA was extracted from sorted cells for sequencing of the TCRbeta CDR3 region. TCRbeta CDR3 regions were sequenced using the immunoSEQ Assay. Sourced from immuneACCESS, this table was stored by TCRdb with only in-frame sequences that have V and J called. A share of the clones is absent; for the studies checked, an unresolved V gene accounts for under half, and the remainder has no known explanation. In all, the sample holds tens of thousands of clones, and about 85% of those were seen once. Jointly, the top ten make up 4% to 6% of the sample. V sheds 2 bases and J sheds 9 bases, leaving 8 bases between their ends. The CDR3, from cysteine to phenylalanine, totals 12 residues. Only the CDR3 DNA is retained, 36 bases long and in frame from the first base. The germline V gene (reference sequence) yields MNHEY for CDR1 and SMNVEV for CDR2.

The source of the sample is a study of OX40 agonist ivuxolimab in advanced cancers. With regard to the full study: Ivuxolimab was a fully human IgG2 agonistic monoclonal antibody targeting the costimulatory receptor OX40 (CD134). Intravenous ivuxolimab was administered to patients every 2 weeks at six dose levels: 0.01, 0.1, 0.3, 1.5, 3 and 10 mg/kg. Of the approximately 50 dose-escalation patients, hepatocellular carcinoma was present in roughly 19, melanoma in around 15, renal cell carcinoma in 9 and head and neck cancer in 9. In the dose-escalation cohort, around four fifths of patients were male, and the mean age was roughly 60 years, with a range of about 23 to 90. Patients were allowed to have had prior anti-PD-1, anti-PD-L1 or anti-CTLA-4 therapy, and approximately 40% of the dose-escalation patients had previously received checkpoint inhibitors. Partial responses occurred in three dose-escalation patients: two with cutaneous melanoma and one with hepatocellular carcinoma. The point of sequencing TCRbeta in the periphery was to test whether ivuxolimab changed TCR sequence diversity and drove clonal T-cell expansion. The paper reports the monotherapy dose-escalation portion (N of about 50 patients) of the phase I ivuxolimab trial. Overall study results and their limits: In partial responders in the 0.1-3.0 mg/kg groups, normalized peripheral clonal expansion was found to be among the lowest, especially among CD8+ T cells. Low levels of normalized T-cell clonal expansion were also seen in some patients who did not respond. After ivuxolimab, expanded clones were on average more numerous among CD8+ T cells than among CD4+ T cells. The antigen specificity of the peripheral T cells that underwent clonal expansion was not determined. At doses of 0.1 to 3.0 mg/kg, clonal expansion of both CD4+ and CD8+ T cells in blood was seen between baseline and week 6.

Patients with a history of autoimmune disease or receiving systemic immunosuppression were excluded from the trial. Peripheral blood for TCR sequencing was collected from all dose cohorts at baseline, on cycle 4 day 1, and on cycle 7 day 1. Samples came from an open-label, multicenter, first-in-human phase I dose-escalation trial of ivuxolimab. Adults with locally advanced or metastatic melanoma, renal cell carcinoma, hepatocellular carcinoma or head and neck squamous cell carcinoma were enrolled in the trial. Before TCR sequencing, CD4+ T cells and CD8+ T cells from peripheral blood were sorted into separate populations.

The starting material was CD4+ or CD8+ T cells sorted from blood, obtained in a trial of the OX40 agonist ivuxolimab. The sequence joins TRBV27 to TRBJ2-1, with no confident D gene call. The source of this sequence is an adult with an advanced solid tumor such as melanoma, head and neck, liver or kidney cancer. The sequence in DNA is TGTGCCAGCAGTTTAGCTTACGGTGAGCAGTTCTTC. Its protein product is CASSLAYGEQFF.